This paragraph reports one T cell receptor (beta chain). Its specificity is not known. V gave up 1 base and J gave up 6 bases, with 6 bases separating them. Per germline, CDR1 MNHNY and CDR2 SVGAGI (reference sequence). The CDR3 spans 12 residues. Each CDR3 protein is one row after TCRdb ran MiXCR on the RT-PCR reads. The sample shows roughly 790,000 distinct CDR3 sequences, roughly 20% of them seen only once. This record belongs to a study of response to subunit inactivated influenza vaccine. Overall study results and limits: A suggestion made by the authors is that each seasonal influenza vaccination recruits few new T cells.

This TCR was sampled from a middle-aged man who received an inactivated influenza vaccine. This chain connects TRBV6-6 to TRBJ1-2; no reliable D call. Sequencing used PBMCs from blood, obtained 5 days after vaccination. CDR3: CASSYLGDGYTF. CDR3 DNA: TGTGCCAGCAGTTACTTGGGAGATGGCTACACCTTC.